Shown below are 8 T cell receptor beta chains from a single sample sequenced in a study of blood T cell repertoires in COVID-19. TCRdb's copy holds only in-frame clones and misses some; the assay was immunoSEQ multiplex PCR. The repertoire has about 230,000 clones, approximately 83% of them found once; the top ten carry about 4.2%. The sequenced material came from peripheral blood. Receptors originate from a man aged 45-65 years with active or convalescent COVID-19.

The chain joins TRBV19 to TRBJ1-3, with D hard to call. The V end lost 5 bases, the J end lost 7 bases, and 18 bases lay between the germline ends. The CDR3 length is 15 residues. Germline lookup yields CDR1 LNHDA and CDR2 SQIVND (reference sequence). This chain's CDR3 is CASSPAGPRGNTIYF. In DNA form, the CDR3 reads TGTGCCAGTAGTCCCGCCGGGCCCAGAGGGAACACCATATATTTT. Filled out from reference TRBV19 and TRBJ1-3, the complete variable domain reads DGGITQSPKYLFRKEGQNVTLSCEQNLNHDAMYWYRQDPGQGLRLIYYSQIVNDFQKGDIAEGYSVSREKKESFPLTVTSAQKNPTAFYLCASSPAGPRGNTIYFGEGSWLTVV.

V usage is TRBV14 and J usage is TRBJ1-2, with D possibly matching TRBD1 (6 bases). The CDR3 sequence is 15 residues long. Germline lookup yields CDR1 SGHDN and CDR2 FVKESK. V dropped 0 bases and J dropped 5 bases, with 13 bases sitting between them. The CDR3 DNA is TGTGCCAGCAGCCAAGATATTGGCAGGGGATATGGCTACACCTTC. Translated: CASSQDIGRGYGYTF.

The sample holds one count of this clone. The rearrangement uses TRBV7-2 and TRBJ2-1, with 7 bases identical to TRBD2. With V trimmed by 4 bases and J by 8 bases, 5 bases remained unmatched. CDR3 size: 13 residues. The germline V gene encodes CDR1 SGHTA and CDR2 FQGNSA. The CDR3 sequence: CASSSGLGDEQFF. CDR3 nucleotides: TGTGCCAGCAGCTCAGGACTAGGAGATGAGCAGTTCTTC.

V and J are TRBV12-5 and TRBJ1-1; unclear D gene. This CDR3 has 12 amino acids. V lost 0 bases and J 7 bases, leaving 6 bases between the germline ends. The V gene's germline CDR1 is LGHNT and CDR2 FRNRAP. CDR3 nucleotides: TGTGCTAGTGGTTTGGTACGCGATGAAGCTTTCTTT. Protein product: CASGLVRDEAFF.

The chain joins TRBV7-2 to TRBJ2-7, with TRBD1 matching 9 bases. The CDR3 sequence is 14 residues long. Germline V gene data show CDR1 as SGHTA and CDR2 as FQGNSA. Germline trimming cut 5 bases from V and 6 bases from J; bases unmatched to any gene: 8. Written as DNA, the CDR3 is TGTGCCAGCAGCGAGGGGAGACAGGGGGTCGAGCAGTACTTC. Encoded protein: CASSEGRQGVEQYF.

The CDR3 DNA sequence: TGTGCCAGCAGCGATCGGACAGGGGGCAGGCTGTTTTTT. Protein: CASSDRTGGRLFF. The chain couples TRBV9 to TRBJ2-2; TRBD1 agrees at 11 bases. This CDR3 spans 13 amino acids. CDR1 SGDLS and CDR2 YYNGEE come from the germline V gene. After removal of 3 bases from V and 13 bases from J, the junction contained 5 bases not matched to a gene.

The V and J genes are TRBV2 and TRBJ2-7, with 13 bases that match TRBD2. V shed 5 bases, J shed 4 bases, and the junction held 8 bases outside the gene matches. The CDR3 runs 16 residues. From germline, CDR1 is SNHLY and CDR2 FYNNEI. For the CDR3, the DNA is TGTGCCAGCAGTCGGGGACTAGCGGGATTAGGATACGAGCAGTACTTC. The encoded protein is CASSRGLAGLGYEQYF.

This chain joins TRBV6-1 and TRBJ2-3; D is uncertain. The CDR3 covers 14 residues. V was pared by 2 bases and J by 5 bases, with 11 bases between. Germline loops: CDR1 MNHNS, CDR2 SASEGT. The CDR3 protein is CASSESRYRDTQYF. The CDR3 region has the DNA TGTGCCAGCAGTGAAAGTCGTTATAGAGATACGCAGTATTTT.